This is a list of T cell receptor beta chains from one sample in a study of blood T cell repertoires in COVID-19. Sequenced by immunoSEQ multiplex PCR; TCRdb stores in-frame clones only, minus some. The table lists some 130,000 clones, about 85% of them singletons. The sequenced sample consisted of peripheral blood. Receptors were obtained from a human donor in a cohort sampled during active COVID-19. CDR3s leave out the opening cysteine and the closing phenylalanine or tryptophan. The order of the fields is V gene, J gene, CDR3 protein.

>TRBV7-2|TRBJ1-5
ASSFNSNQPQH
>TRBV28|TRBJ1-1
ASSPGGWTEAF
>TRBV28|TRBJ2-3
ASSFGQGSTDTQY
>TRBV11-3|TRBJ2-3
ASSRPGGDTQY
>TRBV15|TRBJ2-7
ATSRDPGGDYEQY
>TRBV5-6|TRBJ1-2
ASITSRVYDYGYT
>TRBV10-3|TRBJ1-2
AISAVGPNYGYT
>TRBV19|TRBJ2-3
ASSLTTSRNTDTQY
>TRBV6-2/TRBV6-3|TRBJ1-5
ASSYSGGGGQPQH
>TRBV25-1|TRBJ1-2
ASSESGRGEGYT
>TRBV7-6|TRBJ1-3
ASSQGSAIY
>TRBV6-5|TRBJ1-1
ASGYDVVKGKAF
>TRBV11-3|TRBJ2-2
ASSPDPGGELF
>TRBV5-4|TRBJ2-5
ASSLAGGRETQY
>TRBV19|TRBJ1-2
ASNGQVGTGIFWGYT
>TRBV12-3/TRBV12-4|TRBJ1-2
ASSWGGFYGYT
>TRBV6-2/TRBV6-3|TRBJ1-1
ASSGTQNEAF
>TRBV7-2|TRBJ1-4
ASSLDGANNEKLF
>TRBV4-3|TRBJ2-3
ASSQDVASGRRDTQY
>TRBV5-1|TRBJ2-5
ASRFGDRDGETQY
>TRBV2|TRBJ2-2
ASSPRTANTGELF
>TRBV6-5|TRBJ2-1
ASSYSAPREQF
>TRBV5-6|TRBJ1-2
ASSSYDRAGGYT
>TRBV6-5|TRBJ1-2
ASSYSTVPRVGYT
>TRBV6-5|TRBJ2-7
ASSYGLPGGSYEQY
>TRBV6-4|TRBJ2-1
ASSPAGVVIGNEQF
>TRBV25-1|TRBJ1-1
ASRVGGNTEAF
>TRBV4-3|TRBJ1-6
ASSQGPGTENSPLH
>TRBV19|TRBJ1-5
AGGGIEPQH
>TRBV7-6|TRBJ2-1
ASSSFSGGSYNEQF
>TRBV5-6|TRBJ2-5
ASSRTSLQETQY
>TRBV18|TRBJ1-2
ASSYNRVYGYT
>TRBV30|TRBJ2-5
AWGRGEETQY
>TRBV6-5|TRBJ1-1
ASSYSTGQLTEAF
>TRBV7-2|TRBJ1-1
ASSLEGQGNTEAF
>TRBV7-2|TRBJ2-1
ASSFAGGGYNEQF
>TRBV12-3/TRBV12-4|TRBJ1-4
ASAQGGEKLF
>TRBV6-2/TRBV6-3|TRBJ1-2
ASSLLRTGNSNYGYT
>TRBV19|TRBJ1-6
ASSTKSNSPLH
>TRBV3-1/TRBV3-2|TRBJ2-7
ASSQEWRGTGYEQY
>TRBV6-2/TRBV6-3|TRBJ1-6
ASSPPSDSAYNSPLH